Below, 24 T cell receptor beta chains from the same sample are listed, as sequenced in a study of T cell responses to AZD1222 COVID-19 vaccine (dated by TCRdb to the early 2020s). The sample's time point, from its label and the paper: about 28 days (+/-7) after the second vaccine dose. Receptor amplification or capture employed the immunoSEQ multiplex PCR assay. The source is immuneACCESS, and TCRdb retained only in-frame sequences with V and J called. Part of the clones is not carried over; for the studies checked, unresolved V genes explain less than half of this, and the remainder is unexplained. The sample table lists roughly 120,000 clones, about 85% of them with a count of one. About 4.4% of the sample is held by the ten biggest clonotypes. The specimen was peripheral blood, collected 28 days after the second AZD1222 dose. These receptors originate from an adult who received the AZD1222 COVID-19 vaccine.

The chain employs TRBV4-1 and TRBJ1-4; the D gene is possibly TRBD1 (5 bases). The CDR3 is 15 residues long. V lost 4 bases and J lost 2, with 11 bases in between. The germline V gene has CDR1 MGHRA and CDR2 YSYEKL. The CDR3 DNA reads TGCGCCAGCAGCCTAGAGGGGTGGACTAATGAAAAACTGTTTTTT. It translates to CASSLEGWTNEKLFF.

This rearrangement joins TRBV3-1 (or the pseudogene TRBV3-2) to TRBJ1-5; 10 bases are shared with TRBD1. Germline loops: CDR1 LGHDT, CDR2 YNNKEL (reference sequence). This CDR3 is 14 amino acids long. Trimming cost V 4 bases and J 4 bases; bases outside gene matches: 1. The CDR3 DNA is TGTGCCAGCAGCCTGGACAGGGGGAATCAGCCCCAGCATTTT. It encodes CASSLDRGNQPQHF.

This clone was observed once. The V gene is TRBV28, the J gene TRBJ1-5, with 8 nucleotides matching TRBD1. The V segment lost 6 bases and the J segment 2 bases; nucleotides outside the gene matches: 6. The length of the CDR3 is 15 residues. Germline loops: CDR1 MDHEN, CDR2 SYDVKM. The CDR3 region has the DNA TGTGCCAGCAGCGGACAGGGTTCGGGCAATCAGCCCCAGCATTTT. Amino acids: CASSGQGSGNQPQHF.

The chain joins TRBV4-1 to TRBJ1-5, with 7 positions matching TRBD1. J was trimmed by 7 bases and V by 1 base; bases with no gene match: 1. CDR1 is MGHRA, CDR2 YSYEKL, per germline. The CDR3 length is 13 residues. CDR3: CASSQVGGQPQHF. In DNA, the CDR3 is TGCGCCAGCAGCCAAGTAGGGGGCCAGCCCCAGCATTTT.

This chain connects TRBV6-4 to TRBJ2-1, with 13 bases fitting TRBD2. The CDR3 is 15 amino acids. The V gene's germline CDR1 is MRHNA and CDR2 SNTAGT. V gave up 4 bases and J gave up 4 bases; unmatched junction bases: 1. The CDR3 spells CASSGLAGGYNEQFF. CDR3 DNA: TGTGCCAGCAGTGGACTAGCGGGGGGATACAATGAGCAGTTCTTC.

The J gene is TRBJ2-3, the V gene TRBV30; no clear D. Germline assignment: CDR1 GTSNPN and CDR2 SVGIG (reference sequence). V shed 7 bases and J shed 1 base, with 9 bases lying between them. This CDR3 is 12 amino acids long. CDR3 nucleotides: TGTGCCTCGGGTACTCGCACAGATACGCAGTATTTT. Encoded protein: CASGTRTDTQYF.

The chain carries TRBV19 and TRBJ1-5; D uncertain. The germline V and J ends were trimmed by 10 bases and 0 bases, with 13 bases remaining between them. The V gene's germline CDR1 is LNHDA and CDR2 SQIVND (reference sequence). The CDR3 consists of 14 residues. In nucleotides, the CDR3 is TGTGCCACCGACCAGCGGTATAGCAATCAGCCCCAGCATTTT. It specifies CATDQRYSNQPQHF.

The V call is TRBV11-2, the J call TRBJ1-5, with D perhaps TRBD1 (6 bases). This CDR3 has 17 amino acids. Trimming cost V 4 bases and J 2 bases, with 18 bases left between them. Germline V lookup: CDR1 SGHAT, CDR2 FQNNGV. The chain's CDR3 is CASSSLRGASGNQPQHF. The CDR3 region has the DNA TGTGCCAGCAGCTCATTAAGGGGGGCTTCGGGCAATCAGCCCCAGCATTTT.

This clone was observed a handful of times. The chain links TRBV6-6 to TRBJ2-7, with D possibly called TRBD1 or TRBD2 (6 bases each). Germline loops: CDR1 MNHNY, CDR2 SVGAGI (reference sequence). The CDR3 sequence is 13 residues long. V lost 7 bases and J lost 6, with 16 bases in between. In DNA, the CDR3 is TGTGCCAGCAAGGTTAGGGGGGCCGGCGAGCAGTACTTC. This codes for CASKVRGAGEQYF.

V usage is TRBV4-1 and J usage is TRBJ2-7; D may correspond to TRBD1 or TRBD2 (5 bases each). V gave up 1 base and J gave up 3 bases, with 13 bases separating them. Germline V gene sequence: CDR1 MGHRA, CDR2 YSYEKL. The CDR3 extends over 15 amino acids. The CDR3 is CASSQASRGVYEQYF. CDR3 nucleotides: TGCGCCAGCAGCCAAGCTTCCCGGGGCGTCTACGAGCAGTACTTC.

The chain uses TRBV28 and TRBJ1-2; D ambiguous. With 7 bases removed from V and 5 bases from J, the gap between germline ends came to 14 bases. The germline gives CDR1 MDHEN, CDR2 SYDVKM. This CDR3 has 13 residues. CDR3 sequence (DNA): TGTGCCAGCATTCCTTCGGATCTATATGGCTACACCTTC. Its translation is CASIPSDLYGYTF.

The V call is TRBV5-4, the J call TRBJ2-5; the D is unclear. V gave up 4 bases and J gave up 0 bases, with 7 bases separating them. This CDR3 has 13 amino acids. The germline CDR1 and CDR2 sequences are SGHNT and YYREEE (reference sequence). The CDR3 bases are TGTGCCAGCAGCCGCGACAACCAAGAGACCCAGTACTTC. Protein: CASSRDNQETQYF. Together with reference TRBV5-4 and TRBJ2-5, the CDR3 gives the full variable domain: ETGVTQSPTHLIKTRGQQVTLRCSSQSGHNTVSWYQQALGQGPQFIFQYYREEENGRGNFPPRFSGLQFPNYSSELNVNALELDDSALYLCASSRDNQETQYFGPGTRLLVL.

The chain joins TRBV28 to TRBJ2-7; possible D gene TRBD2, 6 bases. The CDR3 extends over 16 amino acids. The germline V and J ends were trimmed by 2 bases and 2 bases, with 16 bases remaining between them. Germline CDR1 is MDHEN and CDR2 is SYDVKM. In nucleotides, the CDR3 is TGTGCCAGCAGTTTAGGTCCCGGGACTCCTCCCTACGAGCAGTACTTC. It codes for CASSLGPGTPPYEQYF.

The chain has TRBV27 and TRBJ2-7; possible D gene TRBD1, 5 bases. This CDR3 region has 13 residues. CDR1 MNHEY and CDR2 SMNVEV come from the germline V gene (reference sequence). V was clipped by 1 base and J by 12 bases, with 16 bases between them. CDR3 bases: TGTGCCAGCAGTTTATTAGGGGCCATCCCGGCGTACTTC. Translated: CASSLLGAIPAYF.

This clone showed up just a few times. This rearrangement joins TRBV19 to TRBJ1-5, with D maybe TRBD1 (6 bases). CDR3 length: 14 amino acids. Germline assignment: CDR1 LNHDA and CDR2 SQIVND (reference sequence). Trimming removed 7 bases at V and 7 bases at J, with 17 bases between. The CDR3 reads CASTPQGNGQPQHF. The CDR3, as DNA: TGTGCCAGTACCCCACAGGGCAATGGACAGCCCCAGCATTTT.

The chain has TRBV12-3 or TRBV12-4 and TRBJ2-3, with D uncertain. The V gene lost 3 bases and the J gene lost 5 bases, with 9 bases spanning the gap. CDR3 length: 13 residues. CDR3 residues: CASSLDLGDTQYF. CDR3 DNA sequence: TGTGCCAGCAGTTTGGACCTTGGAGATACGCAGTATTTT.

V usage is TRBV6-2 or TRBV6-3 and J usage is TRBJ2-7; 8 bases map to TRBD1. The V gene end was trimmed by 2 bases and the J gene end by 2 bases; junction bases not matched to a gene: 2. Germline assignment: CDR1 MNHEY and CDR2 SVGEGT. The CDR3 loop spans 14 amino acids. CDR3 protein: CASSYGTGPYEQYF. The CDR3 coding sequence is TGTGCCAGCAGTTACGGGACAGGCCCCTACGAGCAGTACTTC.

The rearrangement joins TRBV4-1 to TRBJ2-3, with D uncertain. The germline V and J ends were trimmed by 6 bases and 0 bases, with 4 bases remaining between them. This CDR3 spans 12 amino acids. Germline CDR1 and CDR2: MGHRA and YSYEKL. Here the CDR3 reads CASRRSTDTQYF. Written as DNA, the CDR3 is TGCGCCAGCAGACGGAGCACAGATACGCAGTATTTT.

The CDR3 region has the DNA TGTGCCAGCAGTTCACAGGGGGGTATCGGGGAGCTGTTTTTT. This translates into CASSSQGGIGELFF. V and J are TRBV7-8 and TRBJ2-2, with 8 bases matching TRBD1. Trimming cost V 6 bases and J 7 bases; bases outside gene matches: 7. This CDR3 region has 14 residues. The germline CDR1 and CDR2 sequences are SGHVS and FQNEAQ.

This sequence joins TRBV12-3 or TRBV12-4 and TRBJ2-3; D is ambiguous. The CDR3 has 13 residues. Trimming pared 8 bases from V and 0 bases from J, leaving 9 bases between. The CDR3 DNA reads TGTGCCAGCGGTATGTATAGCACAGATACGCAGTATTTT. It translates to CASGMYSTDTQYF.

The chain carries TRBV7-2 and TRBJ2-3, with TRBD2 matching 7 bases. CDR1 is SGHTA, CDR2 FQGNSA, per germline. The V and J ends lost 1 base and 5 bases, in that order; junction bases with no gene match: 6. This CDR3 contains 15 residues. The CDR3 bases are TGTGCCAGCAGCTTAGTTCCAGCGGGGCGAGATACGCAGTATTTT. It codes for CASSLVPAGRDTQYF.

This clone was seen more than once but under ten times. The chain recombines TRBV29-1 with TRBJ2-2; D call uncertain. This CDR3 has 12 residues. CDR1 is SQVTM and CDR2 is ANQGSEA in the germline V gene. With 4 bases removed from V and 3 bases from J, the gap between germline ends came to 6 bases. The CDR3 sequence: CSVVGYTGELFF. The CDR3 nucleotides are TGCAGCGTTGTGGGTTACACCGGGGAGCTGTTTTTT.

The genes are TRBV5-6 and TRBJ1-5; maybe TRBD1 (5 bases). Per germline, CDR1 SGHDT and CDR2 YYEEEE. With 4 bases removed from V and 9 bases from J, the gap between germline ends came to 23 bases. The CDR3 runs to 16 residues. The CDR3 sequence: CASSLNQGAGSRPQHF. As DNA, the CDR3 is TGTGCCAGCAGCCTGAATCAGGGCGCCGGTTCTCGGCCCCAGCATTTT.

CDR3 nucleotide sequence: TGTGCCAGCAGCCTACAGGGTTCCGAGCAGTACTTC. The encoded protein is CASSLQGSEQYF. The V and J genes are TRBV7-9 and TRBJ2-7, with D possibly being TRBD1 (6 bases). Between the trimmed V and J ends, which lost 5 bases and 6 bases, there was a span of 11 bases. This CDR3 spans 12 amino acids. Germline CDR1 reads SEHNR; CDR2 reads FQNEAQ (reference sequence).